This is a list of T cell receptor beta chains from one sample in a study of blood T cell repertoires in COVID-19. Clones were sequenced by immunoSEQ multiplex PCR, and TCRdb holds only the in-frame ones, with some missing. In the table there are a few hundred thousand clones, 89% of which are singletons. Sequenced sample: peripheral blood. The receptors come from a middle-aged woman who had recovered from COVID-19. Both conserved end residues are part of each CDR3. A D gene is named only where the DNA matches it firmly. Clone size is stated in some rows and not others, as once, few, many or a class when expanded.

cdr3_length: 15; v_call: TRBV4-1; j_call: TRBJ1-5; d_call: TRBD1; clone_size: NA; cdr3_aa: CASSLGQGADQPQHF; cdr3_nt: TGCGCCAGCAGCCTCGGACAGGGGGCTGATCAGCCCCAGCATTTT
cdr3_length: 22; v_call: TRBV12-5; j_call: TRBJ1-3; d_call: TRBD1; clone_size: NA; cdr3_aa: CASGLVDRVTIEKRERGNTIYF; cdr3_nt: TGTGCTAGTGGTTTGGTCGACAGGGTTACGATCGAAAAAAGGGAACGCGGAAACACCATATATTTT
cdr3_length: 15; v_call: TRBV5-4; j_call: TRBJ2-1; d_call: TRBD2; clone_size: NA; cdr3_aa: CASRLAGSSYNEQFF; cdr3_nt: TGTGCCAGCAGGTTAGCGGGGAGCTCCTACAATGAGCAGTTCTTC
cdr3_length: 14; v_call: TRBV6-1; j_call: TRBJ2-5; d_call: NA; clone_size: NA; cdr3_aa: CASSDWAGRETQYF; cdr3_nt: TGTGCCAGCAGTGATTGGGCGGGGAGAGAGACCCAGTACTTC
cdr3_length: 14; v_call: TRBV11-1; j_call: TRBJ2-7; d_call: NA; clone_size: NA; cdr3_aa: CASSWTDSFYEQYF; cdr3_nt: TGTGCCAGCAGCTGGACCGACAGCTTCTACGAGCAGTACTTC
cdr3_length: 12; v_call: TRBV2; j_call: TRBJ1-2; d_call: TRBD1; clone_size: NA; cdr3_aa: CASQTGVYGYTF; cdr3_nt: TGTGCCAGCCAGACAGGGGTCTATGGCTACACCTTC
cdr3_length: 15; v_call: TRBV10-3; j_call: TRBJ1-1; d_call: NA; clone_size: NA; cdr3_aa: CAISESPGMNTEAFF; cdr3_nt: TGTGCCATCAGTGAGTCTCCAGGTATGAACACTGAAGCTTTCTTT
cdr3_length: 13; v_call: TRBV19; j_call: TRBJ2-1; d_call: NA; clone_size: NA; cdr3_aa: CASSTVPYNEQFF; cdr3_nt: TGTGCCAGTAGTACCGTCCCCTACAATGAGCAGTTCTTC
cdr3_length: 15; v_call: TRBV28; j_call: TRBJ2-7; d_call: TRBD2; clone_size: NA; cdr3_aa: CASRVISSGVYEQYF; cdr3_nt: TGTGCCAGCAGGGTAATTTCTAGCGGGGTCTACGAGCAGTACTTC
cdr3_length: 15; v_call: TRBV5-1; j_call: TRBJ1-5; d_call: TRBD1; clone_size: NA; cdr3_aa: CAIKGANRGPLPQHF; cdr3_nt: TGCGCCATTAAAGGGGCAAACAGGGGGCCTTTGCCCCAGCATTTT
cdr3_length: 15; v_call: TRBV5-1; j_call: TRBJ1-1; d_call: NA; clone_size: NA; cdr3_aa: CASSLWTGGNTEAFF; cdr3_nt: TGCGCCAGCAGCCTGTGGACGGGGGGGAACACTGAAGCTTTCTTT
cdr3_length: 14; v_call: TRBV18; j_call: TRBJ2-1; d_call: NA; clone_size: once; cdr3_aa: CASSRYRDYNEQFF; cdr3_nt: TGTGCCAGCTCAAGATACCGGGACTACAATGAGCAGTTCTTC
cdr3_length: 16; v_call: TRBV19; j_call: TRBJ1-4; d_call: NA; clone_size: once; cdr3_aa: CASRSAATGWGEKLFF; cdr3_nt: TGTGCCAGTAGATCCGCGGCGACAGGATGGGGCGAAAAACTGTTTTTT
cdr3_length: 13; v_call: TRBV5-8; j_call: TRBJ1-2; d_call: NA; clone_size: NA; cdr3_aa: CASSFTGIYGYTF; cdr3_nt: TGTGCCAGCAGCTTCACAGGGATCTATGGCTACACCTTC
cdr3_length: 11; v_call: TRBV11-2; j_call: TRBJ2-2; d_call: NA; clone_size: NA; cdr3_aa: CASGHTGKLFF; cdr3_nt: TGTGCCAGCGGTCACACCGGGAAGCTGTTTTTT
cdr3_length: 15; v_call: TRBV21-1; j_call: TRBJ2-2; d_call: NA; clone_size: NA; cdr3_aa: CASSLTLQGAGELFF; cdr3_nt: TGTGCCAGCAGCTTAACGTTACAGGGGGCCGGGGAGCTGTTTTTT
cdr3_length: 15; v_call: TRBV2; j_call: TRBJ2-2; d_call: TRBD2; clone_size: NA; cdr3_aa: CASINERGNTGELFF; cdr3_nt: TGTGCCAGCATTAACGAGCGGGGAAACACCGGGGAGCTGTTTTTT
cdr3_length: 15; v_call: TRBV5-6; j_call: TRBJ2-3; d_call: TRBD2; clone_size: NA; cdr3_aa: CASSLGGGSADTQYF; cdr3_nt: TGTGCCAGCAGCTTGGGCGGGGGGAGCGCAGATACGCAGTATTTT
cdr3_length: 15; v_call: TRBV12-5; j_call: TRBJ2-7; d_call: TRBD1; clone_size: NA; cdr3_aa: CASGLGGQASYEQYF; cdr3_nt: TGTGCTAGTGGTTTGGGGGGACAGGCTTCCTACGAGCAGTACTTC
cdr3_length: 15; v_call: TRBV29-1; j_call: TRBJ1-2; d_call: TRBD1; clone_size: NA; cdr3_aa: CSVGQHLTGANGYTF; cdr3_nt: TGCAGCGTTGGCCAGCACTTGACAGGGGCGAATGGCTACACCTTC
cdr3_length: 16; v_call: TRBV6-6; j_call: TRBJ1-4; d_call: TRBD1; clone_size: NA; cdr3_aa: CASSYSMGQGDEKLFF; cdr3_nt: TGTGCCAGCAGTTACTCGATGGGACAGGGGGATGAAAAACTGTTTTTT
cdr3_length: 15; v_call: TRBV14; j_call: TRBJ2-1; d_call: NA; clone_size: NA; cdr3_aa: CASSQGNSAINEQFF; cdr3_nt: TGTGCCAGCAGCCAAGGGAACAGTGCGATCAATGAGCAGTTCTTC